This entry features one TCR beta chain sequence. Sequenced by immunoSEQ multiplex PCR; TCRdb stores in-frame clones only, minus some. The repertoire holds about 7,300 clones, with over 75% as singletons. The V and J ends lost 2 bases and 5 bases respectively, with 12 bases between them. The CDR3 sequence is 15 residues long. CDR1 is MNHEY, CDR2 SVGAGI, per germline. This entry belongs to a study of OX40 agonist ivuxolimab in advanced cancers. The chain employs TRBV6-5 and TRBJ2-2, with D possibly being TRBD2 (5 bases). This clonotype was obtained from an adult with an advanced solid tumor such as melanoma, head and neck, liver or kidney cancer. The sequencing used CD4+ or CD8+ T cells sorted from blood, collected in a trial of the OX40 agonist ivuxolimab. CDR3 sequence reads: CASSYGRTVTGELFF. The CDR3 DNA reads as TGTGCCAGCAGTTACGGGCGGACTGTAACCGGGGAGCTGTTTTTT.